This T cell receptor (beta chain) comes out of a study of cytomegalovirus exposure and HLA in healthy donors. The PCR contained 60 Vbeta and 13 Jbeta primers. Profiled with immunoSEQ multiplex PCR; TCRdb holds only in-frame clones, not every one. The table shows under 100,000 clones, with 65% to 80% occurring only once. Concerning this clone: Within the sample, other DNA sequences also encode this same CDR3.

Germline V gene sequence: CDR1 SGHDT, CDR2 YYEEEE. The CDR3 is 17 amino acids. Trimming stripped 3 bases from V and 6 bases from J, with 25 bases between. The sequence derives from a human donor in good health. Sequencing was done on a sample of PBMCs. J is TRBJ2-7 and V is TRBV5-6, with D possibly TRBD2 on 8 matching bases. The chain's CDR3 is CASSSGTVLAGGGEQYF. CDR3 DNA sequence: TGTGCCAGCAGCTCCGGGACAGTTCTGGCGGGAGGCGGCGAGCAGTACTTC.